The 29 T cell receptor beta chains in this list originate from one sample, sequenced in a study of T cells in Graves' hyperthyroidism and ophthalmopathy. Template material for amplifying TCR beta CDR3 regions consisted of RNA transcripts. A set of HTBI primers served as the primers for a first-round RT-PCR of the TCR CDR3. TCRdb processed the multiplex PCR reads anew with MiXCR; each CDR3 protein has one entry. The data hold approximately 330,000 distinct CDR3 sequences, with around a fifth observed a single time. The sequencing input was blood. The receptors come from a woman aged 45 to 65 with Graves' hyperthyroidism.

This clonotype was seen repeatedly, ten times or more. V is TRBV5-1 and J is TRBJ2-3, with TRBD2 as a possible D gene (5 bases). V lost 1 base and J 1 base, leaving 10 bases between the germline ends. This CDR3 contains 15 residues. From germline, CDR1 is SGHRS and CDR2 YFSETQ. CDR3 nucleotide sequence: TGCGCCAGCAGCTTGCGGACTTACGGCACAGATACGCAGTATTTT. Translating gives CASSLRTYGTDTQYF.

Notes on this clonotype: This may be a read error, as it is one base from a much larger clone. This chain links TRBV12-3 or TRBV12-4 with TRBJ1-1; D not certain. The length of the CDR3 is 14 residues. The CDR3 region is CASSSGSVNTETFF. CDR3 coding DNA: TGTGCCAGCAGTTCCGGTTCGGTGAACACTGAAACTTTCTTT.

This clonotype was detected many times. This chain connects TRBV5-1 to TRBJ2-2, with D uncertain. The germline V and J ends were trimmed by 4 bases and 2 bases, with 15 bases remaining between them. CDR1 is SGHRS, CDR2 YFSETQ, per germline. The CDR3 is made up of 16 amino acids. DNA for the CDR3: TGCGCCAGCAGCACGGACGGGCGGACCAACACCGGGGAGCTGTTTTTT. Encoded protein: CASSTDGRTNTGELFF.

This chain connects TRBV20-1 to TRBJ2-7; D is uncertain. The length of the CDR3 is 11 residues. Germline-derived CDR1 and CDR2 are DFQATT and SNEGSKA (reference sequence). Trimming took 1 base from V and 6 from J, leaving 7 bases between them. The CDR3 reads CSARVRTEQYF. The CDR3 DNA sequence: TGCAGTGCTAGAGTCCGGACCGAGCAGTACTTC.

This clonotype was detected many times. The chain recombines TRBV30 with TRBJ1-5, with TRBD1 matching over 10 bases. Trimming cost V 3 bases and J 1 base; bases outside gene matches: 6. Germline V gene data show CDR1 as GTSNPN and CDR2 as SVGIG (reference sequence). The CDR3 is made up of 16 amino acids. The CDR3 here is CAWRDGTGVSNQPQHF. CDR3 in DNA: TGTGCCTGGAGGGACGGGACAGGGGTAAGCAATCAGCCCCAGCATTTT.

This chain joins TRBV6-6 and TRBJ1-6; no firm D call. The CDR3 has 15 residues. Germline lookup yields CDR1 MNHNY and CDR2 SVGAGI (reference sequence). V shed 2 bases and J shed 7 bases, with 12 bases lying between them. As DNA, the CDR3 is TGTGCCAGCAGTTACATGGGAAAACCGAATTCACCCCTCCACTTT. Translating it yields CASSYMGKPNSPLHF.

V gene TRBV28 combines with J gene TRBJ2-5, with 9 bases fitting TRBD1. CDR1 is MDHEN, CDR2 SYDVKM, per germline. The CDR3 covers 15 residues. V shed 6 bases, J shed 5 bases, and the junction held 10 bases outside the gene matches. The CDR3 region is CASRLGTGLGETQYF. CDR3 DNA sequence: TGTGCCAGCAGACTTGGGACAGGGCTGGGGGAGACCCAGTACTTC.

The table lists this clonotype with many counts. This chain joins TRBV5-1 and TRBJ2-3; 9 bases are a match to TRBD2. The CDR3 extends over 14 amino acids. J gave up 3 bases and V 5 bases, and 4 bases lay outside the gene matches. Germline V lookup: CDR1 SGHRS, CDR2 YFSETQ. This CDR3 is CASRSSGNTDTQYF. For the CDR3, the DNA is TGCGCCAGCAGATCTAGCGGGAATACAGATACGCAGTATTTT. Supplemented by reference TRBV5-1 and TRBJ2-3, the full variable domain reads KAGVTQTPRYLIKTRGQQVTLSCSPISGHRSVSWYQQTPGQGLQFLFEYFSETQRNKGNFPGRFSGRQFSNSRSEMNVSTLELGDSALYLCASRSSGNTDTQYFGPGTRLTVL.

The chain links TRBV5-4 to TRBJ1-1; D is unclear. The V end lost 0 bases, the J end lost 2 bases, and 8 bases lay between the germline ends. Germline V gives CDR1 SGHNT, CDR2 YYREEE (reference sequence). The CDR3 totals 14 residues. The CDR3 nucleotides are TGTGCCAGCAGCTTGGAACAGCCTAACACTGAAGCTTTCTTT. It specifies CASSLEQPNTEAFF.

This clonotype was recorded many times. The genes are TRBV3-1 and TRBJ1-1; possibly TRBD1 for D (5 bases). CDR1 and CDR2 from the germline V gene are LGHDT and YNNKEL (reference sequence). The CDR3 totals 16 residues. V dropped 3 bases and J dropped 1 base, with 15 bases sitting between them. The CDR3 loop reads CASSHVTGGRNTEAFF. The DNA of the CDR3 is TGTGCCAGCAGCCATGTGACCGGGGGTCGGAACACTGAAGCTTTCTTT. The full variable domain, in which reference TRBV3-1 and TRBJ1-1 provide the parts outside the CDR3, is DTAVSQTPKYLVTQMGNDKSIKCEQNLGHDTMYWYKQDSKKFLKIMFSYNNKELIINETVPNRFSPKSPDKAHLNLHINSLELGDSAVYFCASSHVTGGRNTEAFFGQGTRLTVV.

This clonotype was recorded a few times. Here the CDR3 reads CASSPFFSYGYTF. DNA for the CDR3: TGTGCCAGCAGTCCTTTCTTTAGCTATGGCTACACCTTC. The chain employs TRBV6-2 or TRBV6-3 and TRBJ1-2; D gene uncertain. The V gene's germline CDR1 is MNHEY and CDR2 SVGEGT. V lost 5 bases and J 4 bases, leaving 11 bases between the germline ends. CDR3 length: 13 residues.

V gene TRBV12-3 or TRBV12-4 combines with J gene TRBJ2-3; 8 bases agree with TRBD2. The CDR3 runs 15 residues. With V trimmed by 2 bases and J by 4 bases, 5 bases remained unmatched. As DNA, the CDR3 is TGTGCCAGCAGTTTACGGCGGGGGGTTGCAGATACGCAGTATTTT. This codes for CASSLRRGVADTQYF.

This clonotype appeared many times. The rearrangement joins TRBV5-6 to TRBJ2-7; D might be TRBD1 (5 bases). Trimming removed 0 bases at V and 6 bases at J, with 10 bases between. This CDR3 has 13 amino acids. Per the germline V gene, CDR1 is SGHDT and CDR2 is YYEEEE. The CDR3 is CASSLAGYGEQYF. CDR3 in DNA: TGTGCCAGCAGCTTGGCAGGGTACGGCGAGCAGTACTTC. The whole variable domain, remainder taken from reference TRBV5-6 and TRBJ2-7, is DAGVTQSPTHLIKTRGQQVTLRCSPKSGHDTVSWYQQALGQGPQFIFQYYEEEERQRGNFPDRFSGHQFPNYSSELNVNALLLGDSALYLCASSLAGYGEQYFGPGTRLTVT.

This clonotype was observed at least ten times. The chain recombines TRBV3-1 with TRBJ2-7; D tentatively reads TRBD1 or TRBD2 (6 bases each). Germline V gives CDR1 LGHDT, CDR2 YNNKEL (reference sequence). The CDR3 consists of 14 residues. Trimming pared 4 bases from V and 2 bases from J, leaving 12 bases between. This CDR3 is CASSPNRGPYEQYF. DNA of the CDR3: TGTGCCAGCAGCCCCAATCGGGGGCCCTACGAGCAGTACTTC.

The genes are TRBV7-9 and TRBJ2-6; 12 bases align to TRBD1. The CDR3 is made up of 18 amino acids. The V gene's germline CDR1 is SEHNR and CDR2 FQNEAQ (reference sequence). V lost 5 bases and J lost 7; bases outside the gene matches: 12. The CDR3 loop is CASSPPPGQGAFANVLTF. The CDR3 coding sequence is TGTGCCAGCAGCCCCCCTCCGGGACAGGGGGCTTTTGCCAACGTCCTGACTTTC. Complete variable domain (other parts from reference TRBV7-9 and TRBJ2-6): DTGVSQNPRHKITKRGQNVTFRCDPISEHNRLYWYRQTLGQGPEFLTYFQNEAQLEKSRLLSDRFSAERPKGSFSTLEIQRTEQGDSAMYLCASSPPPGQGAFANVLTFGAGSRLTVL.

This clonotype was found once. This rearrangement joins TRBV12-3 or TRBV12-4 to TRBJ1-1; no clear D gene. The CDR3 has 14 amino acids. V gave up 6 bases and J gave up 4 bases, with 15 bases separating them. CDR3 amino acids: CASRNRPGITEAFF. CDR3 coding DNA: TGTGCCAGCAGAAATCGCCCGGGGATCACTGAAGCTTTCTTT.

DNA for the CDR3: TGTGCCAGCAATTCAGGGGACACCGGGGAGCTGTTTTTT. Translating it yields CASNSGDTGELFF. This chain links TRBV2 with TRBJ2-2; weak D call: TRBD1 (6 bases). CDR1 is SNHLY, CDR2 FYNNEI, per germline. The CDR3 runs to 13 residues. With 7 bases removed from V and 3 bases from J, the gap between germline ends came to 9 bases.

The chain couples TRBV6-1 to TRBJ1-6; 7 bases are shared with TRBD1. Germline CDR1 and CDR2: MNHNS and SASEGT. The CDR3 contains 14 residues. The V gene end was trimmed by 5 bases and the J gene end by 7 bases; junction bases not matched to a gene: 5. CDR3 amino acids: CASSRGGSNSPLHF. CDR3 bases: TGTGCCAGCAGTAGAGGGGGCTCAAATTCACCCCTCCACTTT.

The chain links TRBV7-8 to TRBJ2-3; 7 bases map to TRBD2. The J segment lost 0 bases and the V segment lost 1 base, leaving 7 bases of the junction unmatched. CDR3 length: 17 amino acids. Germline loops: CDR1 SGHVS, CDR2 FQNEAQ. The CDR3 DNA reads TGTGCCAGCAGCTTAGTAGGGAGGACTAGAAGCACAGATACGCAGTATTTT. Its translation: CASSLVGRTRSTDTQYF.

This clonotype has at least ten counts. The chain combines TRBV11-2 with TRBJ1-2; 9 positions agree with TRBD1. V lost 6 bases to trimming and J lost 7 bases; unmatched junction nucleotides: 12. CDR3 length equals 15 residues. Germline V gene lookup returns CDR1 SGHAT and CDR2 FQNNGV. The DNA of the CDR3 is TGTGCCAGCAGTTCTCGGGTACAGGGGGCGCGTGGCTACACCTTC. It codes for CASSSRVQGARGYTF.

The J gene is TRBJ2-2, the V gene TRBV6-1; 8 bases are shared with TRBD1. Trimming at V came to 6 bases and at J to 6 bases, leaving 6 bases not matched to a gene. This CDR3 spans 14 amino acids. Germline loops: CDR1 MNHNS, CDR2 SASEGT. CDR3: CASSKDRDAGELFF. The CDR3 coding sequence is TGTGCCAGCAGCAAGGACAGGGATGCCGGGGAGCTGTTTTTT.

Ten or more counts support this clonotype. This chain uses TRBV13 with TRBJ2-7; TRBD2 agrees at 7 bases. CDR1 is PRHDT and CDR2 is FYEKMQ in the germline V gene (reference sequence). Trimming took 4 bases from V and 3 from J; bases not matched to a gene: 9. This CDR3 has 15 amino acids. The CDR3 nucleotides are TGTGCCAGCAGCTCTAGTAGCGGGCCGATCTACGAGCAGTACTTC. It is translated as CASSSSSGPIYEQYF.

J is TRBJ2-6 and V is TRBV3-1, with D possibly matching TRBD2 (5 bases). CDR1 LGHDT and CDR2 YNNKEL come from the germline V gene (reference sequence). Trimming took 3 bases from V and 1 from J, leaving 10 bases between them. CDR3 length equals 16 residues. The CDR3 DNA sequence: TGTGCCAGCAGCCATGCCGGACTGTCTGGGGCCAACGTCCTGACTTTC. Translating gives CASSHAGLSGANVLTF.

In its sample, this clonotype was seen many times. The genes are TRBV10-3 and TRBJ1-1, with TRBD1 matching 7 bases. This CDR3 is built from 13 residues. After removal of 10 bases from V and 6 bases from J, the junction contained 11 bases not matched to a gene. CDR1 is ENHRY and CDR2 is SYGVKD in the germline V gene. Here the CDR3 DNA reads TGTGCCACAACAGGGGATACGAGAGCTGAAGCTTTCTTT. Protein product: CATTGDTRAEAFF.

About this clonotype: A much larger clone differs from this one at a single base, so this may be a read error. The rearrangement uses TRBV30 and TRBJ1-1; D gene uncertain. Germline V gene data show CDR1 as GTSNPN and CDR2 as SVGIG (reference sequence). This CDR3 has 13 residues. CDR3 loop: CARSPNSGTEAFF. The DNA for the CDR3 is TGTGCCCGGAGCCCTAATAGTGGCACTGAAGCTTTCTTT.

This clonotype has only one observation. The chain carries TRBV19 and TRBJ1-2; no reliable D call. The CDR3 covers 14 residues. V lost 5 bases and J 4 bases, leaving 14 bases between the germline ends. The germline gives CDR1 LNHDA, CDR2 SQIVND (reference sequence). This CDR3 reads CASSEVSSTYGYTF. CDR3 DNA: TGTGCCAGTAGTGAAGTAAGCAGTACCTATGGCTACACCTTC.

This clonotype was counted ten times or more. CDR3 bases: TGTGCCAGCAGTGAACTCCAGGGACAGGCGCGCTACGAGCAGTACTTC. It is translated as CASSELQGQARYEQYF. J is TRBJ2-7 and V is TRBV2; 8 bases align to TRBD1. Germline-derived CDR1 and CDR2 are SNHLY and FYNNEI. V gave up 2 bases and J gave up 3 bases; unmatched junction bases: 9. This CDR3 has 16 residues.

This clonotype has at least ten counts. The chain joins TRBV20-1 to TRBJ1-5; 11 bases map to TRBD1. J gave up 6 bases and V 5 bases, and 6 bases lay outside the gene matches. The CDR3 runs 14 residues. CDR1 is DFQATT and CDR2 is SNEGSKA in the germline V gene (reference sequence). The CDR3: CSARTGGGGQPQHF. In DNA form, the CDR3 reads TGCAGTGCTCGGACAGGGGGCGGTGGTCAGCCCCAGCATTTT.

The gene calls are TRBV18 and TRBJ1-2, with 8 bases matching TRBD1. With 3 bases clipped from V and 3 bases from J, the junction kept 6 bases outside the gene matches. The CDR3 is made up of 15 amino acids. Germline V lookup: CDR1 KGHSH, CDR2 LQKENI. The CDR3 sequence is CASSPTGTGHYGYTF. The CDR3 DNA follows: TGTGCCAGCTCACCTACTGGGACAGGTCACTATGGCTACACCTTC. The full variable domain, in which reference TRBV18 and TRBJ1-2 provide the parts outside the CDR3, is NAGVMQNPRHLVRRRGQEARLRCSPMKGHSHVYWYRQLPEEGLKFMVYLQKENIIDESGMPKERFSAEFPKEGPSILRIQQVVRGDSAAYFCASSPTGTGHYGYTFGSGTRLTVV.